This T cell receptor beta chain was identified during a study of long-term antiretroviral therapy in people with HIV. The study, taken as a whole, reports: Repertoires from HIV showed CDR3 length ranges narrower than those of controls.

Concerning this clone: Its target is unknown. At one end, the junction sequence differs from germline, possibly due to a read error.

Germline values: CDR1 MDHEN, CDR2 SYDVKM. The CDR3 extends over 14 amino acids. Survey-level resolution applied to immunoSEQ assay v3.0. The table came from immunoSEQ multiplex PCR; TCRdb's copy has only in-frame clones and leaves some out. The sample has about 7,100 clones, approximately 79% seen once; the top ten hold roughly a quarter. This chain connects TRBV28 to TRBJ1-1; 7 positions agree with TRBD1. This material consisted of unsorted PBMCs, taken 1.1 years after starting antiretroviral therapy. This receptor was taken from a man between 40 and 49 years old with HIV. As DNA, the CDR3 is TGTGCCAGCAATTTACAGGGGATGAACACTGAAGCTTTCTTT. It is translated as CASNLQGMNTEAFF.